This TCR beta chain was obtained from a study of cytomegalovirus exposure and HLA in healthy donors. Across the whole study: Early release data held 85 million or so unique TCRs from HLA-typed donors. General study findings and limits: Some V segments could not be told apart, so they were left out, TRBV6-2 and TRBV6-3 among them. The productive fraction for most TCR beta V segments was about 87% or about 30% in an earlier analysis. Presence/absence analyses treated sequencing depth as roughly uniform across donors.

About this clone itself: Its antigen is still unknown.

Primers for the PCR totalled 60 Vbeta and 13 Jbeta. TCRdb's table, derived via immunoSEQ multiplex PCR, lists solely in-frame clones and lacks some. The sample has over 200,000 clones, 70% to 85% seen once. Germline V gives CDR1 SGHRS, CDR2 YFSETQ. V trimming: 1 base; J trimming: 4 bases; junction bases outside the gene matches: 3. This CDR3 is built from 15 residues. The clonotype comes from a male donor in good health and CMV-seronegative. Sequencing was performed on PBMCs. The V and J genes are TRBV5-1 and TRBJ2-1; 9 nucleotides agree with TRBD1. In DNA form, the CDR3 reads TGCGCCAGCAGCTTGTTGGGACAGGGATACAATGAGCAGTTCTTC. It translates to CASSLLGQGYNEQFF.